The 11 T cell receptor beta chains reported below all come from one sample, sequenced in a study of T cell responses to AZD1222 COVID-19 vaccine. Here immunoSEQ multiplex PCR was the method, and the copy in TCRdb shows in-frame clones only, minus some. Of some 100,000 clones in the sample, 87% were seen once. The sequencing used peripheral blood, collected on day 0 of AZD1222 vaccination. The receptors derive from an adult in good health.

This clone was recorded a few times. In DNA, the CDR3 is TGTGCCAGTAGTTTATACTTCACCCGGAATGAAAAACTGTTTTTT. It yields the protein CASSLYFTRNEKLFF. This rearrangement joins TRBV19 to TRBJ1-4, with D unresolved. In germline, CDR1 is LNHDA, CDR2 SQIVND (reference sequence). V was pared by 5 bases and J by 5 bases, with 15 bases between. The CDR3 extends over 15 amino acids.

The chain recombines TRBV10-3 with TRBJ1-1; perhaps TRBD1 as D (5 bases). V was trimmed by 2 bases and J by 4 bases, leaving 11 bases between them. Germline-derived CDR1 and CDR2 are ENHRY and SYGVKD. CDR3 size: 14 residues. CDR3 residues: CAISERGGSTEAFF. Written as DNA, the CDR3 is TGTGCCATCAGTGAGCGGGGGGGTAGCACTGAAGCTTTCTTT.

CDR3 DNA sequence: TGTGCCACCAGTGATTCAGGGTTTTCCTACGAGCAGTACTTC. Its translation is CATSDSGFSYEQYF. The V call is TRBV24-1, the J call TRBJ2-7, with a possible D match to TRBD1 (5 bases). The CDR3 is 14 amino acids. Trimming pared 2 bases from V and 1 base from J, leaving 8 bases between. The germline gives CDR1 KGHDR, CDR2 SFDVKD.

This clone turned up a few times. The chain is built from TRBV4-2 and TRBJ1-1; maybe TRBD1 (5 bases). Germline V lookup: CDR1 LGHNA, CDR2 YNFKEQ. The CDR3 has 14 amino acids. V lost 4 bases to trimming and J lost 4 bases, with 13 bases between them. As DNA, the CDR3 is TGTGCCAGCAGCCCCGAGGGGTTAGGCACTGAAGCTTTCTTT. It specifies CASSPEGLGTEAFF.

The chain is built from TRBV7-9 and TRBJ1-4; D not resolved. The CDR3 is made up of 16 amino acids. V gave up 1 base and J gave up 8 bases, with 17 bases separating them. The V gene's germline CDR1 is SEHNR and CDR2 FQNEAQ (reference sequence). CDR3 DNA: TGTGCCAGCAGCTTAGGTGAAGTTACCAATGGGGAAAAACTGTTTTTT. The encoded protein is CASSLGEVTNGEKLFF.

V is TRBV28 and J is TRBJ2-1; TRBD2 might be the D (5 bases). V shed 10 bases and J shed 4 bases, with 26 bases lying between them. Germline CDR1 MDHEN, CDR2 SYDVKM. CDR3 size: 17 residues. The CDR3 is CATSGNSLIRQYNEQFF. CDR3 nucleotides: TGTGCCACCTCCGGGAATAGCTTAATAAGGCAATACAATGAGCAGTTCTTC.

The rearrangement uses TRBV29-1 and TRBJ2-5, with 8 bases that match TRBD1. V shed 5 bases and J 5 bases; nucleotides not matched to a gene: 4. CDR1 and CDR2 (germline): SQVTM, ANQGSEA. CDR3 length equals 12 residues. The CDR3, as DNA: TGCAGCGTTAGGGGACAGGTGGAGACCCAGTACTTC. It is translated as CSVRGQVETQYF.

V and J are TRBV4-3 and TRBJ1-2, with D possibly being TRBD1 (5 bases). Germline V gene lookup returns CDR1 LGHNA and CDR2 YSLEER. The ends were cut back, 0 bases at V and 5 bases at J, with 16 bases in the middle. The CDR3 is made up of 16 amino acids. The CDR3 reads CASSQDGQGLTYGYTF. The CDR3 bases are TGCGCCAGCAGCCAAGACGGTCAGGGCCTTACTTATGGCTACACCTTC.

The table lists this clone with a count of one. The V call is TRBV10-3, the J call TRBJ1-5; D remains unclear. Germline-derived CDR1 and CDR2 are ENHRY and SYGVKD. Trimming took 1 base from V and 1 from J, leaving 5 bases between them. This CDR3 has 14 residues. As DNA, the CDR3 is TGTGCCATCAGTGAGTTCCGGAGCAATCAGCCCCAGCATTTT. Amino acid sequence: CAISEFRSNQPQHF.

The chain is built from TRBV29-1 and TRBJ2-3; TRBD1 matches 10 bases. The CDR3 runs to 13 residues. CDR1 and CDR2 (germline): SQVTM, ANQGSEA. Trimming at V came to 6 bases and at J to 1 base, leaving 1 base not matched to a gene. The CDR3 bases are TGCAGCGTCGGGACAGGGGGCACAGATACGCAGTATTTT. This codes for CSVGTGGTDTQYF.

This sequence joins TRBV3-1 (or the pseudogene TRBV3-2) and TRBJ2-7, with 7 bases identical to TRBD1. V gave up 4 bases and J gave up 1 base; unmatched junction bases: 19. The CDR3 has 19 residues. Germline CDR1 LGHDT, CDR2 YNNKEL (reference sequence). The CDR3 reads CASSPNQNPRQGASYEQYF. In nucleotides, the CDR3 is TGTGCCAGCAGCCCGAACCAAAATCCACGACAGGGAGCGTCCTACGAGCAGTACTTC.